The clone carrying this T cell receptor beta chain was counted many times. As yet, its antigen is unknown. The data originate from a study of metastatic and nonmetastatic thyroid tumors. Overall study context: It was across blood and tumor or nodule tissue from malignant and benign thyroid patients that repertoires were compared.

Broader study findings: Within blood and tumor, benign nodules reportedly had significantly lower TCR beta diversity than malignant thyroid tumors did.

V was cut by 7 bases and J by 5 bases, with 12 bases left in between. Germline V lookup: CDR1 SGHRS, CDR2 YFSETQ. CDR3 size: 12 residues. Original processing notes: In papillary thyroid cancer, a distant-metastasis classifier was built using CDR3 differences across clinicopathological groups. TCRdb re-called clones via MiXCR from the PCR reads. These V and J calls derive from TCRdb rather than the authors' analysis. The sample carries approximately 16,000 clones, 9.5% to 15% recorded once. Patients underwent thyroid surgery, and none had received any treatment before it. This TCR was sampled from a female donor with papillary thyroid cancer or a benign thyroid nodule (not recorded which). Some clones in this sample may be carry-over from other donors' samples. V and J are TRBV5-1 and TRBJ2-5; D possibly corresponds to TRBD2 (5 bases). Material for sequencing was tumor tissue. This CDR3 reads CASSTERETQYF. The CDR3 region has the DNA TGCGCCAGCTCGACCGAGCGGGAGACCCAGTACTTC.